Described below is a single TCR beta chain sequence and its context. Its target antigen remains unknown. Per-base quality was not reported, and no clone a single base away is much larger than it. Other nucleotide sequences from this sample produce the same CDR3. Healthy HIV-negative adults with no recently reported acute infections or vaccinations were included as donors. Every donor was a Caucasian adult residing in Nashville, Tennessee, USA. The CD8 memory samples were a combination of magnetically selected CD45RO+ cells and CCR7-negative CD45RA+ effector memory (TemRA) cells. Blood was obtained by leukapheresis, after which PBMCs were separated by Ficoll-Histopaque density gradient centrifugation and cryopreserved in liquid nitrogen vapor phase. Purity and quantity of every magnetically sorted T cell population were checked by analytical flow cytometry. Genomic DNA was isolated from each sorted fraction and quantified by UV absorbance on a Nanodrop 2000c.

The data stem from a study of shared clonotypes between healthy human individuals (dated by TCRdb to 2019 to 2021). Concerning the study at large: A couple of women and a few men aged 18 to 49 years were included in the cohort. Per donor, three plates each were used for CD4 naive and CD4 memory, two for CD8 naive, and one for CD8 memory. To estimate repertoire size and how much clonotype sharing occurs between individuals, the study deeply sequenced the blood TCR repertoires of five or six healthy adults. Libraries were prepared and TCR repertoires were sequenced by different laboratories using diverse techniques, in order to increase sequencing depth and limit assay-specific biases. Between about 0.94 and 8.9 billion PBMCs per donor were obtained by leukapheresis. Study-wide findings and limitations: Based on pairwise subsampling, the degree of clonotype sharing among donors was expected to be affected by sequencing depth. Higher generation probabilities were observed for clonotypes shared by all four sorted-subset donors than for non-shared clonotypes. Sampling was restricted to blood, and TCR repertoires in tissue are likely to differ from TCR repertoires in blood. Rarefaction of sorted-subset datasets indicated incomplete sequencing despite the large sequencing depth. The small number of donors limited the genetic and exposure-history diversity represented. Naive subsets generally had larger estimated clonotype richness than memory subsets. Roughly 5.2% of naive CD4, roughly 3.6% of naive CD8, 2.3% of memory CD4, and approximately 0.4% of memory CD8 clonotypes were shared across several donors.

Using the deep immunoSEQ assay, multiplex PCR amplified TCR CDR3 regions from genomic DNA. Extracted genomic DNA from each cell subset was spread evenly across all wells of several immunoSEQ 96-well plates, with each plate serving as a replicate. Each replicate PCR for sorted subsets received about 180 ng genomic DNA, equal to roughly 30,000 T cell genomes. The purified libraries were quantified using a Qubit 3.0 fluorometer, sized with a Bioanalyzer 2100, and then quantified again using the KAPA Library Quantification kit. Every immunoSEQ 96-well plate was sequenced on a separate single-read 150-cycle Illumina NextSeq 550 flow cell. In the paper's pipeline: Because the immunoSEQ output included only junctional sequences and no quality scores, the filtering could not be the same as the filtering used for full-length reads. Sequences were annotated with PyIR, a Python wrapper for IgBLAST v1.9, and V/J genes and CDR3 were assigned using IMGT germline references. Reads were filtered out if the reads had weak V/J assignments (E-value above 1e-6), no CDR3, stop codons, out-of-frame junctions, or ambiguous translated residues. V3J clonotypes were defined as sequences sharing an identical inferred V gene, J gene, and CDR3 amino acid sequence. Percentage overlap between repertoires was calculated by dividing the number of shared unique clonotypes by the size of the smaller repertoire. Repertoire richness was assessed with RTK rarefaction, the Chao1 estimator, and Recon v2.1 estimates of unobserved clonotypes. Generation probabilities were computed with OLGA for all TCRbeta clonotypes obtained by the gDNA method from four donors. In its TCRdb copy, this immuneACCESS table keeps in-frame sequences only and misses some clones. Where compared with another copy, unresolved V genes explain less than half of these, and the others have no known cause. The DNA was the basis for D and trimming; V, J and clone size are from that table. The sample data list about 100,000 clones, and 68% of these were observed just once. The top ten hold about 25% of the sample.

V and J are truncated by 3 bases and 3 bases respectively, leaving an intervening sequence of 6 bases. From a lookup of the germline V gene (reference sequence), CDR1 and CDR2 are DFQATT and SNEGSKA. The CDR3 contains 11 residues, cysteine and phenylalanine counted. The DNA shown is the 33-base CDR3, in frame from base 1. The sequence joins TRBV20-1 to TRBJ2-7; too little of a D gene remains to name it. Sequencing used memory CD8+ T cells sorted from blood. This sample's cell subset or site label indicates: CD45RO+ cells pooled with CCR7-negative TemRA cells. The TCR comes from a woman aged 25 to 39 in good health. The CDR3: CSAREVYEQYF. In nucleotide form, the sequence is TGCAGTGCTAGGGAAGTCTACGAGCAGTACTTC.